This section outlines one T cell receptor beta chain sequence together with its context. Its recognized antigen is unknown. No base quality values were provided; no much bigger clone lies one nucleotide off. Thawed unstimulated PBMCs were stained for CD3, CD4 and CD8 and FACS-sorted into CD3+CD4+ and CD3+CD8+ populations. All 8 studied subjects were randomized to withdrawal of immunosuppression. The Qiagen DNeasy Blood and Tissue Kit was used for isolation of genomic DNA. The sample belongs to a study of T cell clones after liver transplantation (dated by TCRdb to about 2019). For the study in its entirety: The samples were obtained from ITN030ST, a randomized trial that attempted immunosuppression withdrawal within 2 years after liver transplantation. Third party-reactive TCRbeta sequences from pre-transplant MLRs were also identified as an antigen-independent comparator for donor-reactive sequences. To count as tolerant, a recipient had to stay completely off immunosuppression for at least one year without liver enzymes climbing beyond twice the upper limit of normal. A cohort of 8 liver transplant recipients was studied, of whom 3 were classified as tolerant and 5 as non-tolerant. Blood samples were taken pre-transplant, pre-randomization before withdrawal, and post-randomization after full withdrawal or failed withdrawal. Of the eight recipients, three were HCV-positive, while the remaining recipients had been transplanted for non-autoimmune, non-viral indications. Donor-reactive T cell clones were identified using TCRbeta sequencing after a pre-transplant mixed lymphocyte reaction and were then followed in post-transplant blood. Until randomization at 12-24 months post-transplant, subjects were given standard immunosuppression, with no induction therapy. What the study reported, not specific to this receptor: After accounting for repertoire turnover, donor-reactive detection was significantly reduced in 7 of 8 subjects for CD4 and 8 of 8 for CD8. In a couple of subjects, low numbers of available donor cells limited the measurable donor-reactive repertoire. Donor-reactive sequences declined more than third party-reactive ones, suggesting partial antigen-specific deletion unrelated to withdrawal success. Because no allograft tissue specimens were available, donor-reactive T cells may have migrated into the graft instead of being deleted. A significant post-transplant decrease in circulating donor-reactive CD4 TCRbeta sequences was observed in most of the 8 subjects, irrespective of tolerance or HCV status. The conclusions were considered preliminary, being limited by small, heterogeneous patient numbers and non-standardized post-transplant time points.

The CDR3 has 16 amino acids, counting the end cysteine and phenylalanine. The CDR3 DNA has 48 bases and is translated from base 1. CDR1 is given as MDHEN and CDR2 as SYDVKM, both from the germline V gene. V and J are trimmed by 4 bases and 6 bases, and the gene matches miss 13 bases of the junction. High-throughput TCRbeta CDR3 sequencing of frozen genomic DNA was performed by immunoSEQ, including PCR amplification, mapping, bias correction and internal controls. On the authors' methods: Productive rearrangements were retained, and unique TCRbeta sequences were defined by the CDR3 nucleotide sequence together with the V and J gene. For a sequence to be called donor-reactive, it needed a frequency of at least 0.01% and at least 5-fold expansion in CFSE-low cells compared with unstimulated pre-transplant cells. Minimum frequency thresholds were set for each subject on the basis of the unstimulated sample with the lowest template count, so that a detection power of at least 90% was ensured. Jensen-Shannon divergence between the top 1000 TCRbeta sequences post- versus pre-transplant served as the measure of repertoire turnover. Changes in detection of donor-reactive sequences were tested with two-sided Fisher's exact tests. TCRdb mirrors the immuneACCESS table, restricted to in-frame sequences. Some clones are absent from its copies; in checked studies, under half trace to an unresolved V gene, and the reason for the others is unknown. That table is the source of V, J and clone size, and D and trimming were worked out from the DNA. The sample data list more than 75,000 clones, and roughly 85% of these were observed just once. Under 0.6% of the sample is held by the ten biggest clonotypes.

This specimen consisted of CD4+ T cells from blood, obtained about 46 months after liver transplant. This sequence uses TRBV28 and TRBJ2-3, and 7 bases in between align with TRBD1. The TCR sequence derives from a human patient who received a liver transplant. After a transplant, some T cells may be the graft donor's own cells. DNA sequence: TGTGCCAGCAGTTGGACGCTGGGGACAGCGCAGGATACGCAGTATTTT. Translation gives CASSWTLGTAQDTQYF.